One TCR beta chain is described in this entry. Trimming at V came to 5 bases and at J to 7 bases, leaving 16 bases not matched to a gene. This CDR3 comprises 17 residues. CDR1 is DFQATT, CDR2 SNEGSKA, per germline (reference sequence). TCRdb re-called the 5' RACE reads through MiXCR, storing one row per CDR3 protein. Of 35,000 to 50,000 distinct CDR3 sequences listed, about 29% are singletons. The TCR comes from a female donor with breast cancer. Material for sequencing was tumor-infiltrating memory CD4+ T cells sorted from the breast tumor. Subset denoted: memory CD4+ T cells, CD4+CD45RO+CD25-. The V and J genes are TRBV20-1 and TRBJ1-6; the match to TRBD1 covers 8 bases. The CDR3 here is CSAVLTQGAQGNSPLHF. CDR3 DNA: TGCAGTGCTGTCTTAACCCAGGGGGCGCAGGGCAATTCACCCCTCCACTTT.